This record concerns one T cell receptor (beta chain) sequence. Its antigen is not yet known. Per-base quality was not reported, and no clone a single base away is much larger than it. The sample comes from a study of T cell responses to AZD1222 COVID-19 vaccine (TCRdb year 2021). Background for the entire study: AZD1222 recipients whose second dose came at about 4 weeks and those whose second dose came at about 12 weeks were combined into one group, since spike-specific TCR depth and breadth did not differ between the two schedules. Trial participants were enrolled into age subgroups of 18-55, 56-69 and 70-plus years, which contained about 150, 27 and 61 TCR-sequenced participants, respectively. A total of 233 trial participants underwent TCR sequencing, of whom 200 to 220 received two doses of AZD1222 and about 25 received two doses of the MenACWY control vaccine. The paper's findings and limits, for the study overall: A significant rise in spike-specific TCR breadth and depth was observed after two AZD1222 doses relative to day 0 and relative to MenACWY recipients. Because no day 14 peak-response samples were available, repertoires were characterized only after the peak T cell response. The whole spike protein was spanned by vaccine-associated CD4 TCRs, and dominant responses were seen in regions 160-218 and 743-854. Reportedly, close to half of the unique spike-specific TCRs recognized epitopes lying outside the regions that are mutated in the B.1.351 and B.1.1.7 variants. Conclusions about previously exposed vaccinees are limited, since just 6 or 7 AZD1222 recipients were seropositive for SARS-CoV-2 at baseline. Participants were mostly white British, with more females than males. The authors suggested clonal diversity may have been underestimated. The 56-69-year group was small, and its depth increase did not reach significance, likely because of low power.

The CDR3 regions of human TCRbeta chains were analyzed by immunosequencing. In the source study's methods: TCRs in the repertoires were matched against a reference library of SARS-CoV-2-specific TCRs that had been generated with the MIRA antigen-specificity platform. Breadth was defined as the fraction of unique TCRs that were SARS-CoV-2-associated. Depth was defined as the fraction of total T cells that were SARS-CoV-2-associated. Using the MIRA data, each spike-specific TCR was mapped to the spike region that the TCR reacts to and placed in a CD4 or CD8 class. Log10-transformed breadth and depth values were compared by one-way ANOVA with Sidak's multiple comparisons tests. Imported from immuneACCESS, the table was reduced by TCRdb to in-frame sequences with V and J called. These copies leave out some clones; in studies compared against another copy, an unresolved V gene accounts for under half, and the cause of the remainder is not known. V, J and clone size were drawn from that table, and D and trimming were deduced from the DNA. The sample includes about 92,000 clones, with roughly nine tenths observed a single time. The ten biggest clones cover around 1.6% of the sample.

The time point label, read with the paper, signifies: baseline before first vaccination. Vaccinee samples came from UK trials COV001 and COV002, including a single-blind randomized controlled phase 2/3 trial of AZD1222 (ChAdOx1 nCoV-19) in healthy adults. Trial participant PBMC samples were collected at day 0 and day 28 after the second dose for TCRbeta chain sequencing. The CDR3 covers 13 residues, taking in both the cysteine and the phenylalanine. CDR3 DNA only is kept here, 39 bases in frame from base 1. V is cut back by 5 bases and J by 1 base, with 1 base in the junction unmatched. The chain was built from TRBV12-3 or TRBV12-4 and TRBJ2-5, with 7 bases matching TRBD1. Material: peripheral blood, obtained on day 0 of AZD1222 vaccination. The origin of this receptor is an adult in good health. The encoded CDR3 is CASSDRVQETQYF. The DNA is TGTGCCAGCAGTGACAGGGTCCAAGAGACCCAGTACTTC.